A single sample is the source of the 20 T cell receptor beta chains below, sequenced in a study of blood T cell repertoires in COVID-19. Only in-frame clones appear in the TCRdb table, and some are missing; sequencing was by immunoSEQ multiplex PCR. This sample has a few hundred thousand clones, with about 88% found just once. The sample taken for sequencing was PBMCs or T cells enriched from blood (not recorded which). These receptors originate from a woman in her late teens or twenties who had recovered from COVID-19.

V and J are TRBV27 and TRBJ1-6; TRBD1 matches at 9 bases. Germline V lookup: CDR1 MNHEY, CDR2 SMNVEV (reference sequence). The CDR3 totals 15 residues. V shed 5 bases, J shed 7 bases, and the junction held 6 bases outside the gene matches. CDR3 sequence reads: CASSAGTGYNSPLHF. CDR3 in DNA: TGTGCCAGCAGTGCCGGGACAGGGTACAATTCACCCCTCCACTTT.

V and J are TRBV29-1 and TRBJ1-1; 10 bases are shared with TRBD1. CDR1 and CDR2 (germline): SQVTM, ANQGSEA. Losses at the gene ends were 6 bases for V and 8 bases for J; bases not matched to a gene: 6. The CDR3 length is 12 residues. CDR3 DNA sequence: TGCAGCGTCAAATGGACAGGGGGAGAAGCTTTCTTT. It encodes CSVKWTGGEAFF.

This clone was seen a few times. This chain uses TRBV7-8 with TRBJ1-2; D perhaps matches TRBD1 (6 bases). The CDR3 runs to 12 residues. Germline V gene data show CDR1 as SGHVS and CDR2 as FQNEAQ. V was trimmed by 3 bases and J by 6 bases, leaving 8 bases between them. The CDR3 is CASSFNRDGYTF. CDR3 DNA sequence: TGTGCCAGCAGCTTCAACAGGGATGGCTACACCTTC.

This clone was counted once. The CDR3: CASSRWGSMNTEAFF. The DNA for the CDR3 is TGTGCCAGCAGTCGTTGGGGCTCTATGAACACTGAAGCTTTCTTT. The chain couples TRBV14 to TRBJ1-1; possibly TRBD1 for D (5 bases). Germline CDR1 SGHDN, CDR2 FVKESK. The ends were cut back, 6 bases at V and 0 bases at J, with 14 bases in the middle. CDR3 size: 15 residues.

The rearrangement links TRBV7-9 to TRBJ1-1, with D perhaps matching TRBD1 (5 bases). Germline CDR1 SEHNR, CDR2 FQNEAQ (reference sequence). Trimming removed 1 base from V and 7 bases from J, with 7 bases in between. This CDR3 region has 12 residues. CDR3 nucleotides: TGTGCCAGCAGCTTAGACAGGTTTGAAGCTTTCTTT. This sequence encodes CASSLDRFEAFF.

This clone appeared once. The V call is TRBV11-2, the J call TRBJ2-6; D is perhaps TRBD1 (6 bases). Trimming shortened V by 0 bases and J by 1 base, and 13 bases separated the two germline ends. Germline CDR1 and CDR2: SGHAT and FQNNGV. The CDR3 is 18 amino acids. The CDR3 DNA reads TGTGCCAGCAGCTTAGAGTACAGGGTTGTATCTGGGGCCAACGTCCTGACTTTC. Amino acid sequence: CASSLEYRVVSGANVLTF.

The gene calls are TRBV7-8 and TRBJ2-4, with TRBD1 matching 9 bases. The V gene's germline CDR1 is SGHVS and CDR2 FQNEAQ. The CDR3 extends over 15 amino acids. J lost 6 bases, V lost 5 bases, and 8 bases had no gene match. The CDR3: CASSTRQGDLNIQYF. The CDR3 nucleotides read TGTGCCAGCAGCACACGACAGGGGGACCTAAACATTCAGTACTTC. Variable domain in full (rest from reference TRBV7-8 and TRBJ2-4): GAGVSQSPRYKVAKRGQDVALRCDPISGHVSLFWYQQALGQGPEFLTYFQNEAQLDKSGLPSDRFFAERPEGSVSTLKIQRTQQEDSAVYLCASSTRQGDLNIQYFGAGTRLSVL.

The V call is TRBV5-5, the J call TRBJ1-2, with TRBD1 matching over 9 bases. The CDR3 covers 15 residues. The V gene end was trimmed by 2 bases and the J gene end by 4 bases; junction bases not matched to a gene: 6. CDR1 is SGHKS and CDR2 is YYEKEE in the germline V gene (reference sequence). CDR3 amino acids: CASSLQGAPVYGYTF. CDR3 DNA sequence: TGTGCCAGCAGCTTACAGGGGGCGCCGGTCTATGGCTACACCTTC.

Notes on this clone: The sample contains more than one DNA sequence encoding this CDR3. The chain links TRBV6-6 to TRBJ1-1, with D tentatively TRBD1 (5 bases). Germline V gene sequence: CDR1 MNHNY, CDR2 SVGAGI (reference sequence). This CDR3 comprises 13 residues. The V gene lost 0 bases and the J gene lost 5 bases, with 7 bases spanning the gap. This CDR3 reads CASSYSGGTEAFF. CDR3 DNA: TGTGCCAGCAGTTACTCGGGGGGGACTGAAGCTTTCTTT.

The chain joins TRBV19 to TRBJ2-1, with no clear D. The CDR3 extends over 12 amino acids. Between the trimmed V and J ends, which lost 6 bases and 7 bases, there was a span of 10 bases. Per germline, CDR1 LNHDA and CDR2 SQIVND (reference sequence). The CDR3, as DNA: TGTGCCAGTAGGAGAACCTCGAATGAGCAGTTCTTC. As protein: CASRRTSNEQFF.

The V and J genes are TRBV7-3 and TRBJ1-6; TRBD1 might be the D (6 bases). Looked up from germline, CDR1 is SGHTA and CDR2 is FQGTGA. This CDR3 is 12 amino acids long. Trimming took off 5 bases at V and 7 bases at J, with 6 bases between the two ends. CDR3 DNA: TGTGCCAGCAGCACAGGGAATTCACCCCTCCACTTT. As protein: CASSTGNSPLHF.

Here the CDR3 reads CASSPLGHTGELFF. CDR3 coding DNA: TGCGCCAGCAGCCCTCTGGGGCACACCGGGGAGCTGTTTTTT. The chain couples TRBV5-1 to TRBJ2-2, with TRBD1 as a possible D gene (5 bases). Between the trimmed V and J ends, which lost 4 bases and 3 bases, there was a span of 10 bases. The length of the CDR3 is 14 residues. Germline CDR1 reads SGHRS; CDR2 reads YFSETQ. Filled out from reference TRBV5-1 and TRBJ2-2, the complete variable domain reads KAGVTQTPRYLIKTRGQQVTLSCSPISGHRSVSWYQQTPGQGLQFLFEYFSETQRNKGNFPGRFSGRQFSNSRSEMNVSTLELGDSALYLCASSPLGHTGELFFGEGSRLTVL.

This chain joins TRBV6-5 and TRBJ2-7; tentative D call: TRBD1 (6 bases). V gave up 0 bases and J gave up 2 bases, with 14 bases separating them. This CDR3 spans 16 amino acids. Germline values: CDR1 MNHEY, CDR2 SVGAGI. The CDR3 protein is CASSYSSPGQTYEQYF. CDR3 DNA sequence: TGTGCCAGCAGTTACTCATCGCCGGGACAAACCTACGAGCAGTACTTC.

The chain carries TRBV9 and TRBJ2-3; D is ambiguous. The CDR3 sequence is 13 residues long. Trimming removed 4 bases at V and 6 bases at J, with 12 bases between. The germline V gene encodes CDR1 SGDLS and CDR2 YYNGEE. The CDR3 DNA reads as TGTGCCAGCAGCCTTGGTAGCTTCGATACGCAGTATTTT. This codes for CASSLGSFDTQYF.

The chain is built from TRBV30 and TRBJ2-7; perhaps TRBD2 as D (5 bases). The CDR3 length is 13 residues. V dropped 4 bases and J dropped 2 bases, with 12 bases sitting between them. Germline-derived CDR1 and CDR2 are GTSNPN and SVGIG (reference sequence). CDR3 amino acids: CAWNHGITYEQYF. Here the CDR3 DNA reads TGTGCCTGGAATCACGGGATCACCTACGAGCAGTACTTC.

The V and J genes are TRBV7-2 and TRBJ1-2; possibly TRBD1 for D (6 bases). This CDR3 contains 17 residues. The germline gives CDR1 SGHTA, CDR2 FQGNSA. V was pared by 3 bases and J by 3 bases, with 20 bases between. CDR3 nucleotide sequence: TGTGCCAGCAGCTTGGATCCAGGGGATGTGTTTGACTATGGCTACACCTTC. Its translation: CASSLDPGDVFDYGYTF.

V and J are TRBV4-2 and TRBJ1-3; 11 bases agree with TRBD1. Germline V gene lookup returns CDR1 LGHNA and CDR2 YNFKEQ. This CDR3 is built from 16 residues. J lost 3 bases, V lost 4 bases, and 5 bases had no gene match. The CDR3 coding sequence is TGTGCCAGCAGCCCGCCCGGGACAGGGGGTGGAAACACCATATATTTT. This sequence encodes CASSPPGTGGGNTIYF.

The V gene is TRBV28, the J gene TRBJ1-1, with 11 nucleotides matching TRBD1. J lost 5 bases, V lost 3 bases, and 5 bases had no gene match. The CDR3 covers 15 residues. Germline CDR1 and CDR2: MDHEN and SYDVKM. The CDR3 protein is CASSFQGQGETEAFF. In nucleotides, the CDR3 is TGTGCCAGCAGTTTTCAGGGACAGGGGGAAACTGAAGCTTTCTTT.

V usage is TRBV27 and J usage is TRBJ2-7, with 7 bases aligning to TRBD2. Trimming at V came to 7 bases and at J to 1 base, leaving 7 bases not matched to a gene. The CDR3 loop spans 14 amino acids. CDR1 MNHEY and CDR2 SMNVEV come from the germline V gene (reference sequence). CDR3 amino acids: CASKPAGLSYEQYF. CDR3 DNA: TGTGCCAGCAAACCAGCGGGGTTGTCCTACGAGCAGTACTTC.

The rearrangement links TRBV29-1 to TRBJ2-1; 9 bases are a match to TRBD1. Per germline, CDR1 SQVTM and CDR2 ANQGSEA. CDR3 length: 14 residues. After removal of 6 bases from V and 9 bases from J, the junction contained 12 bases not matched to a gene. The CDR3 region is CSVLQGAIGAEQFF. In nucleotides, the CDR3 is TGCAGCGTATTACAGGGGGCGATCGGTGCTGAGCAGTTCTTC.